Below are 25 T cell receptor beta chains sequenced from a single sample in a study of tumor-infiltrating lymphocytes in primary liver carcinoma. The roughly 19-33 mg bulk tissue piece was not sorted before simultaneous RNA and DNA extraction. A constant-region primer primed TCR beta cDNA synthesis from 400 to 600 ng of total RNA. Slightly modified ARM-PCR with three nested multiplex PCR rounds yielded TCR beta libraries. TRBV1-TRBV30 forward primers and a C-beta reverse primer were used in the first two PCR rounds, which each ran for about 11 cycles. TCRdb analysed the multiplex PCR reads with MiXCR anew, one entry per CDR3 protein. The repertoire has 100,000 to 150,000 distinct CDR3 sequences, 55% to 75% of them found once; the top ten carry 8.4%. Sequenced input: liver tumor tissue from sampling region 3. Regarding subset: tumor region T3, left-lateral pole. These receptors originate from a woman aged 55-69 years with primary liver carcinoma and hepatitis B virus infection.

The chain links TRBV11-2 to TRBJ2-7; D is perhaps TRBD2 (6 bases). The CDR3 sequence is 14 residues long. V lost 8 bases and J lost 7, with 21 bases in between. The germline CDR1 and CDR2 sequences are SGHAT and FQNNGV. CDR3 sequence: CASFHQRAGDEQYF. The CDR3 DNA is TGTGCCAGCTTCCACCAGAGAGCGGGTGATGAGCAGTACTTC.

This clonotype appeared a few times. This may be a read error, as it is one base from a much larger clone. The genes are TRBV29-1 and TRBJ1-2; D is unclear. V shed 5 bases and J shed 7 bases, with 17 bases lying between them. The CDR3 is 13 residues long. Germline assignment: CDR1 SQVTM and CDR2 ANQGSEA. The CDR3 loop is CSVRWSTTCGYTF. In nucleotides, the CDR3 is TGCAGCGTTCGTTGGTCTACTACCTGTGGCTACACCTTC.

This clonotype was detected ten times or more. J is TRBJ1-1 and V is TRBV12-3 or TRBV12-4; perhaps TRBD1 as D (5 bases). The CDR3 contains 14 residues. The V end was cut by 6 bases, the J end by 1 base, with 12 bases between. CDR3 DNA sequence: TGTGCCAGCAGCCCCCGAAGGGGGAACACTGAAGCTTTCTTT. This translates into CASSPRRGNTEAFF.

As regards this clonotype: The germline gene is not matched at one end of the junction; a read error may be the cause. This chain joins TRBV6-2 or TRBV6-3 and TRBJ2-3, with no clear D. CDR1 MNHEY and CDR2 SVGEGT come from the germline V gene. CDR3 length: 15 residues. The CDR3, as DNA: TGTGCCAGCAGTCACTCGTTCGCTCGAACATATACGCAGTATTTT. Residues: CASSHSFARTYTQYF.

This clonotype was observed a handful of times. One base away lies a much larger clone, so this may be a sequencing read error. The chain recombines TRBV5-5 with TRBJ2-5; D remains unclear. Germline CDR1 is SGHKS and CDR2 is YYEKEE (reference sequence). The CDR3 has 14 residues. CDR3 sequence (DNA): TGTGCCAGCAGCCCACCTGGGATCCAAGAGACCCGGTACTTC. Its protein is CASSPPGIQETRYF. Variable domain in full (rest from reference TRBV5-5 and TRBJ2-5): DAGVTQSPTHLIKTRGQQVTLRCSPISGHKSVSWYQQVLGQGPQFIFQYYEKEERGRGNFPDRFSARQFPNYSSELNVNALLLGDSALYLCASSPPGIQETRYFGPGTRLLVL.

As for this clonotype: One end of the junction varies from germline; a read error may be responsible. The J gene is TRBJ2-3, the V gene TRBV11-3; 9 positions agree with TRBD2. Germline CDR1 reads SGHNT; CDR2 reads YENEEA. The CDR3 covers 15 residues. The CDR3 coding sequence is TGTGCCAGCAGCCTGGGACTAGCCAGCACAAATACGCACTATTTT. This codes for CASSLGLASTNTHYF.

In the case of this clonotype: Possible read error: a much larger clone is one base away. This rearrangement joins TRBV5-6 to TRBJ1-2; a weak D match, TRBD1 (5 bases). CDR3 length equals 13 residues. Germline V lookup: CDR1 SGHDT, CDR2 YYEEEE. Here the CDR3 reads CASNLGGGYGYTF. CDR3 nucleotide sequence: TGTGCCAGCAACTTGGGCGGGGGCTATGGCTACACCTTC.

Notes on this clonotype: The junction and the germline gene differ at one end; a read error may be behind it. V is TRBV5-1 and J is TRBJ2-5; TRBD2 aligns across 12 bases. CDR1 and CDR2 from the germline V gene are SGHRS and YFSETQ. This CDR3 spans 16 amino acids. The CDR3 spells CANSLLTSGSGKTQYF. CDR3 DNA sequence: TGCGCCAACAGCTTGTTGACTAGCGGGAGTGGGAAGACCCAGTACTTC.

This clonotype appeared a single time. A much larger clone is a single base away; this may be a read error. This chain connects TRBV12-3 or TRBV12-4 to TRBJ2-3; tentative D call: TRBD1 (6 bases). The CDR3 totals 13 residues. V lost 2 bases and J 7 bases, leaving 10 bases between the germline ends. CDR3 sequence reads: CASSLPGTYTQYF. Written as DNA, the CDR3 is TGTGCCAGCAGTTTACCGGGGACATATACGCAGTATTTT.

The CDR3 loop is CASRGMQFRDYGYTF. Written as DNA, the CDR3 is TGTGCCAGTAGAGGAATGCAGTTTAGGGACTATGGCTACACCTTC. The chain links TRBV19 to TRBJ1-2; no clear D gene. V dropped 6 bases and J dropped 3 bases, with 17 bases sitting between them. The CDR3 sequence is 15 residues long. From germline, CDR1 is LNHDA and CDR2 SQIVND (reference sequence).

This clonotype came up a few times. The V gene is TRBV13, the J gene TRBJ2-1, with TRBD2 matching 16 bases. Germline-derived CDR1 and CDR2 are PRHDT and FYEKMQ (reference sequence). The CDR3 consists of 18 residues. Trimming cost V 4 bases and J 12 bases; bases outside gene matches: 15. Written as DNA, the CDR3 is TGTGCCAGCAGCTCGCCAATAGGGACTAGCGGGGGGGAAGGTGGGCAGTTCTTC. It yields the protein CASSSPIGTSGGEGGQFF. Full variable domain (missing parts from reference TRBV13 and TRBJ2-1): AAGVIQSPRHLIKEKRETATLKCYPIPRHDTVYWYQQGPGQDPQFLISFYEKMQSDKGSIPDRFSAQQFSDYHSELNMSSLELGDSALYFCASSSPIGTSGGEGGQFFGPGTRLTVL.

With regard to this clonotype: The junction departs from germline at one end; a sequencing error may be responsible. The J gene is TRBJ2-1, the V gene TRBV29-1; possibly TRBD2 for D (5 bases). This CDR3 has 15 residues. In germline, CDR1 is SQVTM, CDR2 ANQGSEA. Here the CDR3 DNA reads TGCAGCGTTGAAGACGGGATTGTCATGGGGAATGGGCAGCTCTTC. Its protein is CSVEDGIVMGNGQLF.

As for this clonotype: The conserved phenylalanine or tryptophan normally closing the CDR3 is absent here, so this likely arose from a read error. No DNA is shown, since the ends of the CDR3 on it are uncertain; the CDR3 is the one TCRdb lists. The chain employs TRBV5-1 and TRBJ2-2. Germline assignment: CDR1 SGHRS and CDR2 YFSETQ. With termini counted, the CDR3 has 13 amino acids. This CDR3 is CASSLGNTGELFC.

A few counts support this clonotype. The genes are TRBV7-3 and TRBJ2-1; 11 bases are a match to TRBD2. The CDR3 length is 14 residues. The germline V gene has CDR1 SGHTA and CDR2 FQGTGA. With 5 bases clipped from V and 8 bases from J, the junction kept 5 bases outside the gene matches. The CDR3 DNA is TGTGCCAGCAGCACCGGACTAGCGGGTTATGAGCAGTTCTTC. Protein: CASSTGLAGYEQFF.

Worth noting for this clonotype: Lacking the conserved final phenylalanine or tryptophan, this CDR3 likely reflects a read error. The chain recombines TRBV11-3 with TRBJ2-7, with TRBD1 as a possible D gene (6 bases). Per the germline V gene, CDR1 is SGHNT and CDR2 is YENEEA. CDR3 size: 15 residues. V lost 5 bases, J lost 3 bases, and 17 bases lay in between. The CDR3 nucleotides are TGTGCCAGCAGCCCCGGGACAAGGGGCAGCTACGAGCAGTACCTC. It specifies CASSPGTRGSYEQYL.

In its sample, this clonotype was seen many times. For the CDR3, the DNA is TGTGCCTGGAGTGTTTCAGGGGGCCGCACTGAAGCTTTCTTT. It translates to CAWSVSGGRTEAFF. The genes are TRBV30 and TRBJ1-1; 8 bases match TRBD1. The CDR3 contains 14 residues. V was pared by 0 bases and J by 4 bases, with 4 bases of the junction left unmatched. From germline, CDR1 is GTSNPN and CDR2 SVGIG (reference sequence).

This sequence joins TRBV28 and TRBJ1-4, with D maybe TRBD1 (6 bases). From germline, CDR1 is MDHEN and CDR2 SYDVKM. This CDR3 region has 16 residues. Trimming removed 4 bases at V and 0 bases at J, with 12 bases between. This CDR3 reads CASSSIRQATNEKLFF. The CDR3 DNA reads TGTGCCAGCAGTTCGATACGACAGGCAACTAATGAAAAACTGTTTTTT.

This clonotype was seen many times. V gene TRBV10-3 combines with J gene TRBJ2-5; D remains unclear. V lost 4 bases and J 2 bases, leaving 8 bases between the germline ends. CDR1 is ENHRY, CDR2 SYGVKD, per germline. CDR3 length: 13 amino acids. The CDR3 region is CAISVRLQETQYF. Written as DNA, the CDR3 is TGTGCCATCAGTGTTCGGTTACAAGAGACCCAGTACTTC.

This clonotype appeared a single time. This is likely a read error, given that the CDR3 carries no conserved phenylalanine or tryptophan at its end. The V call is TRBV11-2, the J call TRBJ2-7; D tentatively reads TRBD1 or TRBD2 (5 bases each). The CDR3 length is 18 residues. Germline V gives CDR1 SGHAT, CDR2 FQNNGV. The CDR3 loop reads CATSVQGEAIGITYGQYI. CDR3 DNA sequence: TGTGCCACCAGCGTGCAGGGTGAGGCTATCGGGATTACGTACGGGCAGTACATC.

In the case of this clonotype: It is likely a read error, because the conserved phenylalanine at the end of the CDR3 is missing. The chain couples TRBV11-2 to TRBJ1-1; D gene ambiguous. With 4 bases removed from V and 5 bases from J, the gap between germline ends came to 11 bases. The CDR3 runs 13 residues. Per the germline V gene, CDR1 is SGHAT and CDR2 is FQNNGV. The CDR3 region is CASSSHCGTEAFL. CDR3 coding DNA: TGTGCCAGCAGCTCTCATTGTGGTACTGAAGCTTTCTTG.

About this clonotype itself: Likely a read error: the CDR3 ends without its conserved phenylalanine or tryptophan. The chain employs TRBV5-5 and TRBJ2-1; 9 positions agree with TRBD2. The CDR3 loop spans 16 amino acids. From germline, CDR1 is SGHKS and CDR2 YYEKEE (reference sequence). The CDR3 coding sequence is TGTGCCAGCAGCTTGGGCCTAGCGGGGTCCTATAATGAGCAGTTCTTA. Its translation is CASSLGLAGSYNEQFL.

This clonotype was detected once. Germline and junction disagree at one end, which may indicate a read error. This CDR3 reads CAWSRGGQPRHF. The CDR3 bases are TGTGCCTGGAGCCGGGGCGGTCAGCCCCGGCATTTT. The V call is TRBV30, the J call TRBJ1-5; perhaps TRBD1 as D (5 bases). The length of the CDR3 is 12 residues. Germline CDR1 is GTSNPN and CDR2 is SVGIG (reference sequence).

This clonotype turned up a few times. The chain employs TRBV28 and TRBJ1-4, with D uncertain. The CDR3 covers 15 residues. The V and J ends lost 4 bases and 7 bases respectively, with 16 bases between them. The germline CDR1 and CDR2 sequences are MDHEN and SYDVKM. CDR3 sequence reads: CASSSIEGLGEKLFF. CDR3 sequence (DNA): TGTGCCAGCAGTTCGATAGAGGGTCTTGGTGAAAAACTGTTTTTT. The full variable domain, with the rest looked up from reference TRBV28 and TRBJ1-4, is DVKVTQSSRYLVKRTGEKVFLECVQDMDHENMFWYRQDPGLGLRLIYFSYDVKMKEKGDIPEGYSVSREKKERFSLILESASTNQTSMYLCASSSIEGLGEKLFFGSGTQLSVL.

This clonotype is medium-sized by share. This chain links TRBV11-1 with TRBJ1-1; 9 nucleotides align to TRBD1. The CDR3 spans 16 residues. The germline CDR1 and CDR2 sequences are SGHAT and FQDESV (reference sequence). J gave up 4 bases and V 2 bases, and 8 bases lay outside the gene matches. The CDR3 protein is CASSLQNRGQGTEAFF. The CDR3 nucleotides read TGTGCCAGCAGCTTACAGAACAGGGGGCAAGGCACTGAAGCTTTCTTT.

The gene calls are TRBV11-2 and TRBJ1-3; D is ambiguous. The germline gives CDR1 SGHAT, CDR2 FQNNGV. Trimming cost V 8 bases and J 4 bases, with 12 bases left between them. The CDR3 spans 13 residues. CDR3 sequence: CASGQNSGNTIYF. The CDR3 DNA sequence: TGTGCCAGCGGCCAGAACTCCGGAAACACCATATATTTT.